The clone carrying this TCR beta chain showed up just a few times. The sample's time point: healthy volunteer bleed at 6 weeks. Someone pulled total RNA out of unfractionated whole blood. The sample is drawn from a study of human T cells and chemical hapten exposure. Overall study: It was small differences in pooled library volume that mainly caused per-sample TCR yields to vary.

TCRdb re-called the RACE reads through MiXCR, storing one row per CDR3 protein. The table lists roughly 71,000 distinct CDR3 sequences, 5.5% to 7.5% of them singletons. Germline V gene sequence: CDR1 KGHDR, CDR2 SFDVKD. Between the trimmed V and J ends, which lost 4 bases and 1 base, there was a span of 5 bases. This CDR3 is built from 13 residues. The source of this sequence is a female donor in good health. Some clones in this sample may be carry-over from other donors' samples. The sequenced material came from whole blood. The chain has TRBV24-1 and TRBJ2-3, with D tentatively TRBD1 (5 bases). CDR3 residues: CATSEGGTDTQYF. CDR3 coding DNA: TGTGCCACCAGTGAAGGGGGCACAGATACGCAGTATTTT.